This entry is about one T cell receptor (beta chain). Authors' data handling: Cell counts per sample came from amplifying reference gene primers. The protocol was immunoSEQ multiplex PCR, while the TCRdb copy is restricted to in-frame clones and leaves out a portion. The V and J calls and clone size were taken over from that table, and D and trimming were inferred from the DNA. The profile shows 350,000 to 400,000 clones, nearly 90% of them singletons. This sample was included in a study of blood T cell repertoires in COVID-19. Study at large: Spain, Italy and the United States supplied samples that represented acute and convalescent COVID-19. PBMCs, B-cell-depleted T cells, or T cells were the source of the cDNA or gDNA that made up the material.

The CDR3 is made up of 14 amino acids. Germline values: CDR1 SGHDT, CDR2 YYEEEE. Trimming took 3 bases from V and 5 from J; bases not matched to a gene: 6. The origin of this receptor is a man aged 18 to 30 with active or convalescent COVID-19. The V and J genes are TRBV5-6 and TRBJ1-1, with 8 bases matching TRBD1. The source material was peripheral blood. The CDR3 bases are TGTGCCAGCAGCTCGCGCCGACAGGGGACTGAAGCTTTCTTT. This sequence encodes CASSSRRQGTEAFF.